The rows below give T cell receptor beta chains drawn from one sample of a study of T cell repertoires in cytomegalovirus infection. MiXCR was run by TCRdb on the reads, yielding one entry per CDR3 protein. The table shows 90,000 to 130,000 distinct CDR3 sequences, with roughly a tenth occurring only once. Antigens for these TCRs are unknown. The material sequenced was PBMCs, sequenced either directly or after in vitro stimulation (not recorded which). Receptors were obtained from a human donor in good health (CMV status not recorded). Some clones in this sample may be carry-over from other donors' samples. Each CDR3 is given with its conserved first and last residue. The D gene is left open where the match is weak. Rows may omit the clone size; those that give it use once, few, many or a size class.

V: TRBV11-1
J: TRBJ1-1
D: .
size: .
CDR3: CASSSGLGNTEAFF
DNA: TGTGCCAGCAGCTCGGGACTTGGGAACACTGAAGCTTTCTTT

V: TRBV18
J: TRBJ2-7
D: .
size: .
CDR3: CASSPLQGGLREQYF
DNA: TGTGCCAGCTCACCCCTCCAGGGAGGTTTGAGGGAGCAGTACTTC

V: TRBV7-6
J: TRBJ1-1
D: .
size: many
CDR3: CASSVKRNTEAFF
DNA: TGTGCCAGCAGCGTCAAGAGGAACACTGAAGCTTTCTTT

V: TRBV10-3
J: TRBJ1-1
D: .
size: many
CDR3: CAISPRGGPGAEAFF
DNA: TGTGCCATCAGTCCGAGGGGGGGCCCCGGGGCTGAAGCTTTCTTT

V: TRBV12-3/TRBV12-4
J: TRBJ1-1
D: .
size: many
CDR3: CASSKSAGLNTEAFF
DNA: TGTGCCAGCAGCAAATCGGCAGGCTTGAACACTGAAGCTTTCTTT

V: TRBV7-2
J: TRBJ2-3
D: .
size: many
CDR3: CASSPLLADTQYF
DNA: TGTGCCAGCAGCCCCCTGCTAGCAGATACGCAGTATTTT

V: TRBV28
J: TRBJ2-7
D: TRBD2
size: few
CDR3: CASSFPGTRKYEQYF
DNA: TGTGCCAGCAGTTTCCCCGGGACTAGGAAATACGAGCAGTACTTC

V: TRBV29-1
J: TRBJ1-2
D: .
size: many
CDR3: CSVEDTNYGYTF
DNA: TGCAGCGTTGAAGACACGAACTATGGCTACACCTTC

V: TRBV27
J: TRBJ1-1
D: TRBD1
size: few
CDR3: CASSSRQGKSTEAFF
DNA: TGTGCCAGCAGTTCCCGACAGGGGAAGTCCACTGAAGCTTTCTTT

V: TRBV2
J: TRBJ2-1
D: .
size: many
CDR3: CASSEYNEQFF
DNA: TGTGCCAGCAGTGAATACAATGAGCAGTTCTTC

V: TRBV30
J: TRBJ2-7
D: .
size: few
CDR3: CAWSELAGWGEQYF
DNA: TGTGCCTGGAGTGAATTGGCAGGGTGGGGAGAGCAGTACTTC

V: TRBV4-1
J: TRBJ2-3
D: .
size: .
CDR3: CASSQDFVAALTDTQYF
DNA: TGCGCCAGCAGCCAAGATTTCGTAGCGGCCTTAACAGATACGCAGTATTTT

V: TRBV20-1
J: TRBJ2-4
D: .
size: medium-sized
CDR3: CSARAGLEIAKNIQYF
DNA: TGCAGTGCTAGAGCCGGTCTCGAGATAGCCAAAAACATTCAGTACTTC

V: TRBV24-1
J: TRBJ2-5
D: .
size: many
CDR3: CATSDTGTPAETQYF
DNA: TGTGCCACCAGTGATACCGGGACCCCGGCGGAGACCCAGTACTTC

V: TRBV7-2
J: TRBJ1-3
D: .
size: many
CDR3: CASSLNPGWTGNTIYF
DNA: TGTGCCAGCAGCTTAAACCCAGGGTGGACTGGAAACACCATATATTTT

V: TRBV7-2
J: TRBJ1-1
D: TRBD1
size: many
CDR3: CASRSRTGVEAFF
DNA: TGTGCCAGCAGAAGCCGGACAGGGGTTGAAGCTTTCTTT

V: TRBV20-1
J: TRBJ1-5
D: .
size: few
CDR3: CSAAIPGRAQPQHF
DNA: TGCAGTGCTGCAATACCGGGCCGGGCCCAGCCCCAGCATTTT

V: TRBV27
J: TRBJ1-6
D: TRBD1
size: .
CDR3: CASGPGTANSPLHF
DNA: TGTGCCAGCGGTCCCGGGACAGCTAATTCACCCCTCCACTTT

V: TRBV7-2
J: TRBJ1-6
D: .
size: many
CDR3: CATRPGGNPNSPLHF
DNA: TGTGCCACTCGTCCCGGTGGCAATCCGAATTCACCCCTCCACTTT

V: TRBV5-4
J: TRBJ2-2
D: .
size: many
CDR3: CASSLEGFGRPSTGELFF
DNA: TGTGCCAGCAGCTTGGAAGGATTCGGGAGACCCTCCACCGGGGAGCTGTTTTTT

V: TRBV24-1
J: TRBJ2-1
D: TRBD2
size: many
CDR3: CATSAPTSGLLWTYNEQFF
DNA: TGTGCCACCAGTGCCCCGACTAGCGGCCTCCTCTGGACCTACAATGAGCAGTTCTTC

V: TRBV12-3/TRBV12-4
J: TRBJ2-2
D: TRBD1
size: few
CDR3: CASSWGQGGGELFF
DNA: TGTGCCAGCAGTTGGGGACAGGGAGGCGGGGAGCTGTTTTTT

V: TRBV7-2
J: TRBJ1-5
D: TRBD1
size: many
CDR3: CASTGTGYSNQPQHF
DNA: TGTGCCAGCACCGGGACAGGTTATAGCAATCAGCCCCAGCATTTT

V: TRBV6-2/TRBV6-3
J: TRBJ2-7
D: TRBD2
size: .
CDR3: CASSYPLLAGGPRVYEQYF
DNA: TGTGCCAGCAGTTACCCCCTACTAGCGGGAGGCCCCAGAGTCTACGAGCAGTACTTC

V: TRBV11-3
J: TRBJ2-1
D: TRBD2
size: many
CDR3: CASSYPSGYNEQFF
DNA: TGTGCCAGCAGCTATCCTAGCGGCTACAATGAGCAGTTCTTC

V: TRBV4-3
J: TRBJ1-3
D: .
size: many
CDR3: CASSQDARSSGNTIYF
DNA: TGCGCCAGCAGCCAAGACGCCCGAAGCTCTGGAAACACCATATATTTT

V: TRBV11-2
J: TRBJ2-5
D: TRBD1
size: .
CDR3: CASSPGTGRETQYF
DNA: TGTGCCAGCAGCCCCGGGACAGGGCGGGAGACCCAGTACTTC

V: TRBV6-8
J: TRBJ2-2
D: TRBD1
size: .
CDR3: CASSPWDRGKTGELFF
DNA: TGTGCCAGCAGCCCCTGGGACAGGGGAAAGACCGGGGAGCTGTTTTTT

V: TRBV6-6
J: TRBJ2-4
D: .
size: many
CDR3: CATLAKNIQYF
DNA: TGTGCCACCCTCGCCAAAAACATTCAGTACTTC

V: TRBV12-3/TRBV12-4
J: TRBJ1-6
D: TRBD1
size: .
CDR3: CASRMTGDKSPLHF
DNA: TGTGCCAGCAGGATGACAGGGGACAAGTCACCCCTCCACTTT

V: TRBV28
J: TRBJ1-2
D: .
size: .
CDR3: CASSLTRSNYGYTF
DNA: TGTGCCAGCAGTTTGACGAGGTCCAACTATGGCTACACCTTC

V: TRBV19
J: TRBJ2-1
D: .
size: .
CDR3: CASSTGDKRQFF
DNA: TGTGCCAGTAGTACCGGGGATAAACGACAGTTCTTC

V: TRBV7-9
J: TRBJ2-3
D: .
size: many
CDR3: CASGRATDTQYF
DNA: TGTGCCAGCGGACGGGCCACAGATACGCAGTATTTT

V: TRBV2
J: TRBJ2-1
D: TRBD2
size: .
CDR3: CASSEVSGNYNEQFF
DNA: TGTGCCAGCAGTGAGGTTAGCGGGAATTACAATGAGCAGTTCTTC

V: TRBV6-2/TRBV6-3
J: TRBJ2-1
D: TRBD2
size: many
CDR3: CASSYSAGGPNNEQFF
DNA: TGTGCCAGCAGTTACTCGGCGGGAGGGCCCAACAATGAGCAGTTCTTC

V: TRBV7-3
J: TRBJ2-2
D: TRBD2
size: many
CDR3: CASSLMPPTSGRGQLFF
DNA: TGTGCCAGCAGCTTAATGCCCCCAACTAGCGGCCGCGGGCAGCTGTTTTTT

V: TRBV27
J: TRBJ1-5
D: .
size: few
CDR3: CASSLSISGVGQPQHF
DNA: TGTGCCAGCAGTTTATCAATTTCAGGGGTGGGTCAGCCCCAGCATTTT

V: TRBV6-2/TRBV6-3
J: TRBJ2-3
D: .
size: .
CDR3: CASSWDSLIGDTQYF
DNA: TGTGCCAGCAGTTGGGACTCCCTAATAGGAGATACGCAGTATTTT

V: TRBV28
J: TRBJ2-5
D: .
size: few
CDR3: CASLGAIRETQYF
DNA: TGTGCCAGCCTGGGCGCTATCCGGGAGACCCAGTACTTC

V: TRBV19
J: TRBJ1-2
D: .
size: .
CDR3: CVSSPAGANYGYTF
DNA: TGTGTCAGTAGCCCGGCGGGGGCTAACTATGGCTACACCTTC

V: TRBV24-1
J: TRBJ2-3
D: .
size: .
CDR3: CATSDTRTFSSTDTQYF
DNA: TGTGCCACCAGTGATACCCGGACTTTTTCTAGCACAGATACGCAGTATTTT

V: TRBV30
J: TRBJ1-2
D: .
size: .
CDR3: CASPPGLSNSGYTF
DNA: TGTGCCTCCCCACCGGGACTCTCGAACTCGGGCTACACCTTC

V: TRBV29-1
J: TRBJ1-1
D: .
size: .
CDR3: CSGTNTEAFF
DNA: TGCAGCGGAACGAACACTGAAGCTTTCTTT

V: TRBV6-2/TRBV6-3
J: TRBJ2-3
D: TRBD2
size: .
CDR3: CASSLPSGTSGKLEEYF
DNA: TGTGCCAGCAGCCTGCCCTCGGGGACTAGCGGGAAGTTGGAGGAGTATTTT

V: TRBV29-1
J: TRBJ2-1
D: TRBD2
size: many
CDR3: CSVEDGTSGWYNEQFF
DNA: TGCAGCGTTGAAGACGGGACTAGCGGATGGTACAATGAGCAGTTCTTC

V: TRBV28
J: TRBJ2-7
D: TRBD2
size: many
CDR3: CASLTSGRYPSEQYF
DNA: TGTGCCAGCTTGACTAGCGGGAGGTACCCCTCGGAGCAGTACTTC

V: TRBV20-1
J: TRBJ2-3
D: .
size: many
CDR3: CSAVARDTQYF
DNA: TGCAGTGCAGTAGCGAGAGATACGCAGTATTTT